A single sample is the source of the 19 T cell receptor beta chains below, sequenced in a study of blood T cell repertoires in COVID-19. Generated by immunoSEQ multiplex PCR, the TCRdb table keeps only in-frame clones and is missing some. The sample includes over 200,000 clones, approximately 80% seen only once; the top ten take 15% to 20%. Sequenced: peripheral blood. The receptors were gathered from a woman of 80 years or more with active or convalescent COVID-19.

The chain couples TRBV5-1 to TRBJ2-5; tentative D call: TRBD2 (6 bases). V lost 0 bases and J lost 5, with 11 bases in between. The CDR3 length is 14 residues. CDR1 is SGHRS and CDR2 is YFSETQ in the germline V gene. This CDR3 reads CASSLDPGAETQYF. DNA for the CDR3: TGCGCCAGCAGCTTGGATCCGGGAGCGGAGACCCAGTACTTC.

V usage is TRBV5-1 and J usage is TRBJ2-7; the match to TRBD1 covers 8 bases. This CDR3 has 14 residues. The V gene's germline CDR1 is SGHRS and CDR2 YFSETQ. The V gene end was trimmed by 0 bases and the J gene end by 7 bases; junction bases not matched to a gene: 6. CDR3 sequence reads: CASSLAQGAQEQYF. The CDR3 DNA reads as TGCGCCAGCAGCTTGGCTCAGGGGGCGCAAGAGCAGTACTTC.

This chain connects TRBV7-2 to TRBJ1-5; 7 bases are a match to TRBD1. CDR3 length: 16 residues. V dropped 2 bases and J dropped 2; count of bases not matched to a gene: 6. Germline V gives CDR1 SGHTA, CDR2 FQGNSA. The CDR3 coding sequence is TGTGCCAGCAGCTTATGGGGACAGACGGGCAATCAGCCCCAGCATTTT. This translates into CASSLWGQTGNQPQHF.

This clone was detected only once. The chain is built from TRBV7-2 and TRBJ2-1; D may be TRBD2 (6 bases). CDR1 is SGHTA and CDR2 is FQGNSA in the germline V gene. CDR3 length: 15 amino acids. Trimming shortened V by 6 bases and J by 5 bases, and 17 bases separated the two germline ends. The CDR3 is CASRSGSGMNNEQFF. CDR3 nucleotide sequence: TGTGCCAGCAGATCCGGGAGCGGTATGAACAATGAGCAGTTCTTC. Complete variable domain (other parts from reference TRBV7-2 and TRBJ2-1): GAGVSQSPSNKVTEKGKDVELRCDPISGHTALYWYRQSLGQGLEFLIYFQGNSAPDKSGLPSDRFSAERTGGSVSTLTIQRTQQEDSAVYLCASRSGSGMNNEQFFGPGTRLTVL.

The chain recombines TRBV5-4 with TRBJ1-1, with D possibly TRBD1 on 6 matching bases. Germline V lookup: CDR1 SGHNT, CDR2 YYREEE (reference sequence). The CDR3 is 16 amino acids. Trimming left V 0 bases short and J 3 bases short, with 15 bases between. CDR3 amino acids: CASSLAGGARDTEAFF. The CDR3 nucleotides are TGTGCCAGCAGCTTGGCCGGGGGGGCGCGGGACACTGAAGCTTTCTTT.

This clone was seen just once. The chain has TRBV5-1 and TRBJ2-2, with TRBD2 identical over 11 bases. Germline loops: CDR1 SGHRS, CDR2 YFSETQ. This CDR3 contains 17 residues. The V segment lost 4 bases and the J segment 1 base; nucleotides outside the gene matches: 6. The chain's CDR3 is CASSPPLAGGNTGELFF. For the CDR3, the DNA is TGCGCCAGCAGCCCGCCCCTAGCGGGAGGGAACACCGGGGAGCTGTTTTTT.

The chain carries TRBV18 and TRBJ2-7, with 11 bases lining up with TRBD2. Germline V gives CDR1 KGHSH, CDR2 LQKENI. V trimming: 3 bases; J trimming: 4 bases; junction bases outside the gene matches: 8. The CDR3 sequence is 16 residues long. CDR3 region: CASSPPTSGGGYEQYF. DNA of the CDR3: TGTGCCAGCTCACCGCCCACTAGCGGGGGTGGGTACGAGCAGTACTTC. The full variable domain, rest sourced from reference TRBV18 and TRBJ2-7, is NAGVMQNPRHLVRRRGQEARLRCSPMKGHSHVYWYRQLPEEGLKFMVYLQKENIIDESGMPKERFSAEFPKEGPSILRIQQVVRGDSAAYFCASSPPTSGGGYEQYFGPGTRLTVT.

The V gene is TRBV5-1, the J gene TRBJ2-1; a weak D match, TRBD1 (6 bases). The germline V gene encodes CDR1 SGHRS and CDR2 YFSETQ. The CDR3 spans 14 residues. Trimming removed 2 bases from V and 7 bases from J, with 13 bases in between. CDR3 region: CASSLLPGANEQFF. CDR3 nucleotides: TGCGCCAGCAGCTTACTACCAGGGGCGAATGAGCAGTTCTTC.

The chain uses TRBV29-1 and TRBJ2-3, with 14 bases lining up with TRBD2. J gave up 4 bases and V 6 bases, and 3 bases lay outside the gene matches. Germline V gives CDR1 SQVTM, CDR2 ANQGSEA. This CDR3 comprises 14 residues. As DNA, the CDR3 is TGCAGCGTGGGGACTAGCGGGGGCCCAGATACGCAGTATTTT. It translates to CSVGTSGGPDTQYF.

The CDR3 DNA follows: TGTGCCAGCAGCGTAGACCGGGGGGGGGATACGCAGTATTTT. Its translation is CASSVDRGGDTQYF. V is TRBV9 and J is TRBJ2-3; TRBD2 matches 8 bases. V was pared by 0 bases and J by 6 bases, with 3 bases of the junction left unmatched. The CDR3 is 14 residues long. Germline assignment: CDR1 SGDLS and CDR2 YYNGEE.

CDR3 DNA: TGTGCCAGCAGCCGAACGGTCGCGGGCCCCGAAGCTTTCTTT. It codes for CASSRTVAGPEAFF. The chain carries TRBV27 and TRBJ1-1; D uncertain. V lost 6 bases and J lost 8, with 19 bases in between. The germline CDR1 and CDR2 sequences are MNHEY and SMNVEV (reference sequence). There are 14 residues in the CDR3.

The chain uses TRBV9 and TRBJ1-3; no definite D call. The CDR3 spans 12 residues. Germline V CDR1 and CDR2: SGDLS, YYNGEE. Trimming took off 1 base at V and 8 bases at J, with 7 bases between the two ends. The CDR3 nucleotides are TGTGCCAGCAGCGTATCGGGTGACACCATATATTTT. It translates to CASSVSGDTIYF.

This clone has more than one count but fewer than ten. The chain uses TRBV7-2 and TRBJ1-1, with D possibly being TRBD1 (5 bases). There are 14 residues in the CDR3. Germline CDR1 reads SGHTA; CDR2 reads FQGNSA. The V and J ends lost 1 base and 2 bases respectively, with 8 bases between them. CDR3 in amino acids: CASSLGRANTEAFF. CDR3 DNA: TGTGCCAGCAGCTTAGGCAGGGCTAACACTGAAGCTTTCTTT.

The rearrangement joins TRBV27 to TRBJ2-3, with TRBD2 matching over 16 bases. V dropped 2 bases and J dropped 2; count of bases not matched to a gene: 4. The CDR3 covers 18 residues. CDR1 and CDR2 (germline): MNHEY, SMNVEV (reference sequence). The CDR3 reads CASSLGTSGGAVTDTQYF. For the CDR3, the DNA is TGTGCCAGCAGTTTAGGGACTAGCGGGGGGGCAGTCACAGATACGCAGTATTTT.

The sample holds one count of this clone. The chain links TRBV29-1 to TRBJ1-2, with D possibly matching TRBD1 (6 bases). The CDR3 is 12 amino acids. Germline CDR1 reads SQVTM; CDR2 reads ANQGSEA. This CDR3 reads CRAREGGYGYTF. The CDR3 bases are TGCCGCGCTCGGGAGGGGGGGTATGGCTACACCTTC.

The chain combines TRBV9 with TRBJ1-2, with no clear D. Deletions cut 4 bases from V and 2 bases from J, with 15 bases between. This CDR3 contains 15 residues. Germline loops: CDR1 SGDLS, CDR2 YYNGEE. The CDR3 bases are TGTGCCAGCAGCCCCAGTCAGATTGCCAACTATGGCTACACCTTC. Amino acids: CASSPSQIANYGYTF.

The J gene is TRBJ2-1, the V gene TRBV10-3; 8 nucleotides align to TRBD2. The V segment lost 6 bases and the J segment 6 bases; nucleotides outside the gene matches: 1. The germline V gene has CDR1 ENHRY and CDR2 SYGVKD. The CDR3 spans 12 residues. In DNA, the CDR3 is TGTGCCATCAGCAGCGGGGGCAATGAGCAGTTCTTC. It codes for CAISSGGNEQFF.

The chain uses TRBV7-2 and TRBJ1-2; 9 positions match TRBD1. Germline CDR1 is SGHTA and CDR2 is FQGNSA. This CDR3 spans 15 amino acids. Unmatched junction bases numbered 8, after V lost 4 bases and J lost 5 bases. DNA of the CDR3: TGTGCCAGCAGCTGGGGACAGGGTTCAGGTTATGGCTACACCTTC. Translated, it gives CASSWGQGSGYGYTF.

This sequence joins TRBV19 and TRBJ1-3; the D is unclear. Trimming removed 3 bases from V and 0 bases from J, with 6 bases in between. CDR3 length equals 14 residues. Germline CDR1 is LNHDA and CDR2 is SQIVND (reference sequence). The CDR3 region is CASSMEHSGNTIYF. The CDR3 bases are TGTGCCAGTAGTATGGAGCACTCTGGAAACACCATATATTTT.